These T cell receptor beta chains were read from a single sample in a study of OX40 agonist ivuxolimab in advanced cancers. Method: immunoSEQ multiplex PCR; TCRdb's copy keeps in-frame clones and lacks some. The sample has more than 85,000 clones; roughly 91% are singletons. Sequences were derived from CD4+ or CD8+ T cells sorted from blood, sampled in a trial of the OX40 agonist ivuxolimab. The receptors come from an adult with an advanced solid tumor such as melanoma, head and neck, liver or kidney cancer. Both conserved end residues are part of each CDR3. Fields, in order: CDR3 DNA, CDR3 protein, V gene, J gene, D gene, clone size. The D gene is left open where the match is weak. Clone size is given for some rows only: seen once, a few or many times, or a class if the clone is expanded.

CDR3 DNA: TGTGCCAGCAGCTTTAAAGCTGGGGGGTCAGATACGCAGTATTTT
CDR3 protein: CASSFKAGGSDTQYF
V gene: TRBV5-4
J gene: TRBJ2-3
D gene: NA
clone size: NA

CDR3 DNA: TGTGCCAGCAGTGCCCCAGACAATGAGCAGTTCTTC
CDR3 protein: CASSAPDNEQFF
V gene: TRBV7-2
J gene: TRBJ2-1
D gene: NA
clone size: NA

CDR3 DNA: TGTGCCAGCAGACCGGGCACAGATACGCAGTATTTT
CDR3 protein: CASRPGTDTQYF
V gene: TRBV6-1
J gene: TRBJ2-3
D gene: NA
clone size: NA

CDR3 DNA: TGTGCCAGTAGATCCGGTGGGACGTCCTACGAGCAGTACTTC
CDR3 protein: CASRSGGTSYEQYF
V gene: TRBV19
J gene: TRBJ2-7
D gene: NA
clone size: NA

CDR3 DNA: TGTGCCACCAGCAGAGATCGCGGACTAGCGGGGAACACCGGGGAGCTGTTTTTT
CDR3 protein: CATSRDRGLAGNTGELFF
V gene: TRBV15
J gene: TRBJ2-2
D gene: TRBD2
clone size: NA

CDR3 DNA: TGTGCCAGCAGCAAAGGAGGGACCTACAATGAGCAGTTCTTC
CDR3 protein: CASSKGGTYNEQFF
V gene: TRBV7-9
J gene: TRBJ2-1
D gene: NA
clone size: NA

CDR3 DNA: TGCGCCAGCAGCTCTGGGGACTACGAGCAGTACTTC
CDR3 protein: CASSSGDYEQYF
V gene: TRBV5-1
J gene: TRBJ2-7
D gene: NA
clone size: NA

CDR3 DNA: TGTGCCAGCAGCTTCACCGGGATAAAACTGTTTTTT
CDR3 protein: CASSFTGIKLFF
V gene: TRBV7-2
J gene: TRBJ1-4
D gene: NA
clone size: NA

CDR3 DNA: TGTGCCGGCCAAGATCCGGGACTAGCGTTTACCATCCAAGAGACCCAGTACTTC
CDR3 protein: CAGQDPGLAFTIQETQYF
V gene: TRBV7-6
J gene: TRBJ2-5
D gene: TRBD2
clone size: NA

CDR3 DNA: TGTGCCAGCAGCTTAGGGGACAGGGAGGGTGAAAAACTGTTTTTT
CDR3 protein: CASSLGDREGEKLFF
V gene: TRBV7-9
J gene: TRBJ1-4
D gene: TRBD1
clone size: NA

CDR3 DNA: TGTGCCAGCAGTTACTCGATCGAGCAGTACTTC
CDR3 protein: CASSYSIEQYF
V gene: TRBV6-5
J gene: TRBJ2-7
D gene: NA
clone size: NA

CDR3 DNA: TGCGCCAGCAGCCAAGATGATAGGCGGCGGGGCGCTGAAGCTTTCTTT
CDR3 protein: CASSQDDRRRGAEAFF
V gene: TRBV4-1
J gene: TRBJ1-1
D gene: NA
clone size: NA

CDR3 DNA: TGCGCCAGCAGGACTACAGGGCTCGGGTGGGGAGAGACCCAGTACTTC
CDR3 protein: CASRTTGLGWGETQYF
V gene: TRBV5-1
J gene: TRBJ2-5
D gene: NA
clone size: NA

CDR3 DNA: TGTGCCAGCAGCACCCAGGACTCACCCCTCCACTTT
CDR3 protein: CASSTQDSPLHF
V gene: TRBV7-8
J gene: TRBJ1-6
D gene: NA
clone size: NA

CDR3 DNA: TGTGCCAGCAGCTACGACAGCTACGAGCAGTACTTC
CDR3 protein: CASSYDSYEQYF
V gene: TRBV28
J gene: TRBJ2-7
D gene: NA
clone size: NA

CDR3 DNA: TGTGCCAGCAGCTTAGGCCCCCCTTCGGGCTACAATGAGCAGTTCTTC
CDR3 protein: CASSLGPPSGYNEQFF
V gene: TRBV7-7
J gene: TRBJ2-1
D gene: NA
clone size: NA

CDR3 DNA: TGCAGCGTCCCCTCGGGGACAGGGAGACAGCCCCAGCATTTT
CDR3 protein: CSVPSGTGRQPQHF
V gene: TRBV29-1
J gene: TRBJ1-5
D gene: TRBD1
clone size: NA

CDR3 DNA: TGTGCCAGCAGCTCGCAGGGGTACACTGAAGCTTTCTTT
CDR3 protein: CASSSQGYTEAFF
V gene: TRBV7-2
J gene: TRBJ1-1
D gene: NA
clone size: NA

CDR3 DNA: TGTGCCAGCAGCTTGGTTCAGAGCGGGACCCAGTACTTC
CDR3 protein: CASSLVQSGTQYF
V gene: TRBV5-6
J gene: TRBJ2-5
D gene: NA
clone size: NA

CDR3 DNA: TGTGCCAGCAGCTTACACCCGGAACACACTGAAGCTTTCTTT
CDR3 protein: CASSLHPEHTEAFF
V gene: TRBV11-2
J gene: TRBJ1-1
D gene: NA
clone size: NA

CDR3 DNA: TGTGCCAGCAGCTTAGCGCGGGAGGCCTTGGACGAGCAGTACTTC
CDR3 protein: CASSLAREALDEQYF
V gene: TRBV7-9
J gene: TRBJ2-7
D gene: TRBD2
clone size: NA

CDR3 DNA: TGCGCCAGCAGCGAGCGATCCGGGACTAGCGGGAATTACGAGCAGTACTTC
CDR3 protein: CASSERSGTSGNYEQYF
V gene: TRBV5-1
J gene: TRBJ2-7
D gene: TRBD2
clone size: NA

CDR3 DNA: TGTGCCAGCAAACGGTGGAGCGGCTCTGGGGCCAACGTCCTGACTTTC
CDR3 protein: CASKRWSGSGANVLTF
V gene: TRBV27
J gene: TRBJ2-6
D gene: NA
clone size: NA

CDR3 DNA: TGTGCCAGCAGCTTCGGAGAGGGCAAACTTGAGACCCAGTACTTC
CDR3 protein: CASSFGEGKLETQYF
V gene: TRBV7-6
J gene: TRBJ2-5
D gene: NA
clone size: once

CDR3 DNA: TGCAGCGGAAGAACCGGGACAGGGCTACTAGCGGGAGCTGATACGCAGTATTTT
CDR3 protein: CSGRTGTGLLAGADTQYF
V gene: TRBV29-1
J gene: TRBJ2-3
D gene: TRBD2
clone size: NA

CDR3 DNA: TGTGCCAGTAGGATTGGGACAGCCGCTTCACCCCTCCACTTT
CDR3 protein: CASRIGTAASPLHF
V gene: TRBV19
J gene: TRBJ1-6
D gene: TRBD1
clone size: NA

CDR3 DNA: TGTGCCAGCAACACCCCTAGGGGGGGTAACAATCAGCCCCAGCATTTT
CDR3 protein: CASNTPRGGNNQPQHF
V gene: TRBV19
J gene: TRBJ1-5
D gene: NA
clone size: NA

CDR3 DNA: TGTGCCAGCAGTTACTCGGCTGGACAGGGTGCCTACGAGCAGTACTTC
CDR3 protein: CASSYSAGQGAYEQYF
V gene: TRBV6-6
J gene: TRBJ2-7
D gene: TRBD1
clone size: few

CDR3 DNA: TGTGCCAGCAGCTCCCCAACTAGCGGGATATCCTACAATGAGCAGTTCTTC
CDR3 protein: CASSSPTSGISYNEQFF
V gene: TRBV7-9
J gene: TRBJ2-1
D gene: TRBD2
clone size: NA

CDR3 DNA: TGTGCCATCAGTGAGTCTGCTACCAACTACGAGCAGTACTTC
CDR3 protein: CAISESATNYEQYF
V gene: TRBV10-3
J gene: TRBJ2-7
D gene: NA
clone size: NA

CDR3 DNA: TGTGCCAGCAGCCCACAACAAAGCAATCAGCCCCAGCATTTT
CDR3 protein: CASSPQQSNQPQHF
V gene: TRBV7-2
J gene: TRBJ1-5
D gene: NA
clone size: NA